A selection of T cell receptor beta chains follows, all from one sample in a study of T cell responses to AZD1222 COVID-19 vaccine. This table comes from immunoSEQ multiplex PCR, and its TCRdb copy is limited to in-frame clones, with some not included. The data contain over 150,000 clones, around 92% of them singletons. Sequenced here: peripheral blood, sampled on day 0 of AZD1222 vaccination. Source of these receptors: an adult in good health. Each CDR3 is given with its conserved first and last residue. A D gene is named only where the DNA matches it firmly. Size is stated for part of the rows, as once, few or many counts, or as a class when the clone is expanded.

J: TRBJ2-3
D: TRBD2
size: -
V: TRBV13
CDR3: CASTRTGTRFDGRQADTQYF
DNA: TGTGCCAGCACAAGGACCGGGACTAGATTTGACGGTCGGCAGGCAGATACGCAGTATTTT

J: TRBJ1-6
D: -
size: -
V: TRBV30
CDR3: CAWSVGLASQSSYNSPLHF
DNA: TGTGCCTGGAGTGTAGGCTTGGCCAGCCAGAGCTCCTATAATTCACCCCTCCACTTT

J: TRBJ1-5
D: -
size: -
V: TRBV6-6
CDR3: CASSGQSGNQPQHF
DNA: TGTGCCAGCAGTGGGCAGTCAGGAAATCAGCCCCAGCATTTT

J: TRBJ1-1
D: -
size: once
V: TRBV4-1
CDR3: CASSHSAPAAFF
DNA: TGCGCCAGCAGCCATTCGGCCCCTGCAGCTTTCTTT

J: TRBJ1-5
D: TRBD1
size: once
V: TRBV30
CDR3: CAWRNKGARNQPQHF
DNA: TGTGCCTGGAGAAACAAGGGGGCTAGGAATCAGCCCCAGCATTTT

J: TRBJ1-1
D: -
size: few
V: TRBV5-1
CDR3: CASSFAKSNTEAFF
DNA: TGCGCCAGCAGTTTCGCAAAATCGAACACTGAAGCTTTCTTT

J: TRBJ2-7
D: -
size: once
V: TRBV5-4
CDR3: CASSFLDKSYEQYF
DNA: TGTGCCAGCAGCTTCTTGGACAAGTCCTACGAGCAGTACTTC

J: TRBJ1-4
D: -
size: -
V: TRBV3-1/TRBV3-2
CDR3: CASSSQGLNEKLFF
DNA: TGTGCCAGCAGCTCCCAGGGCCTCAATGAAAAACTGTTTTTT

J: TRBJ1-2
D: TRBD1
size: -
V: TRBV27
CDR3: CASAPPEDRAGYTF
DNA: TGTGCCAGCGCTCCTCCTGAGGACAGGGCGGGCTACACCTTC

J: TRBJ1-5
D: TRBD1
size: -
V: TRBV3-1/TRBV3-2
CDR3: CASSHQSGTGTNQPQHF
DNA: TGTGCCAGCAGCCATCAGTCCGGGACAGGGACCAATCAGCCCCAGCATTTT

J: TRBJ1-2
D: -
size: -
V: TRBV14
CDR3: CASSQATEYTLYGYTF
DNA: TGTGCCAGCAGCCAAGCTACAGAGTACACCCTCTATGGCTACACCTTC

J: TRBJ2-2
D: TRBD2
size: -
V: TRBV27
CDR3: CASRRLAGGPGELFF
DNA: TGTGCCAGCCGCCGACTAGCGGGGGGACCCGGGGAGCTGTTTTTT

J: TRBJ1-2
D: -
size: -
V: TRBV5-8
CDR3: CASSPRGGIYGYTF
DNA: TGTGCCAGCAGCCCCCGGGGGGGAATCTATGGCTACACCTTC

J: TRBJ2-7
D: TRBD2
size: -
V: TRBV5-4
CDR3: CASSLGTSAYEQYF
DNA: TGTGCCAGCAGCCTCGGGACTAGCGCCTACGAGCAGTACTTC

J: TRBJ2-7
D: TRBD2
size: -
V: TRBV10-2
CDR3: CASSAPGLAIEQYF
DNA: TGCGCCAGCAGCGCCCCGGGACTAGCTATCGAGCAGTACTTC

J: TRBJ2-2
D: -
size: -
V: TRBV5-1
CDR3: CASSPRGGNTGELFF
DNA: TGCGCCAGCAGCCCTCGGGGTGGAAACACCGGGGAGCTGTTTTTT

J: TRBJ2-5
D: -
size: -
V: TRBV28
CDR3: CASSLGAQETQYF
DNA: TGTGCCAGCAGTTTAGGGGCTCAAGAGACCCAGTACTTC

J: TRBJ2-5
D: TRBD2
size: few
V: TRBV6-4
CDR3: CASSRLAGGQETQYF
DNA: TGTGCCAGCAGTAGACTAGCGGGAGGCCAAGAGACCCAGTACTTC

J: TRBJ1-2
D: -
size: -
V: TRBV4-2
CDR3: CASSQRRGHLYGYTF
DNA: TGTGCCAGCAGCCAACGGAGGGGACACCTCTATGGCTACACCTTC

J: TRBJ2-7
D: -
size: once
V: TRBV19
CDR3: CASNSGTSNEQYF
DNA: TGTGCCAGTAACTCCGGGACCTCCAACGAGCAGTACTTC

J: TRBJ2-7
D: -
size: -
V: TRBV4-1
CDR3: CASSQSGPGASYEQYF
DNA: TGCGCCAGCAGCCAATCCGGCCCGGGGGCGAGCTACGAGCAGTACTTC

J: TRBJ2-1
D: TRBD1
size: -
V: TRBV19
CDR3: CASSITGVVYNEQFF
DNA: TGTGCCAGTAGTATCACAGGGGTAGTTTACAATGAGCAGTTCTTC

J: TRBJ1-1
D: -
size: -
V: TRBV19
CDR3: CASSIDGSITEAFF
DNA: TGTGCCAGTAGTATAGATGGGTCGATTACTGAAGCTTTCTTT

J: TRBJ2-3
D: -
size: few
V: TRBV10-3
CDR3: CAISESRTSTDTQYF
DNA: TGTGCCATCAGTGAGTCTCGGACTAGCACAGATACGCAGTATTTT

J: TRBJ1-1
D: -
size: once
V: TRBV5-6
CDR3: CASSLGVGTEAFF
DNA: TGTGCCAGCAGCTTGGGCGTAGGCACTGAAGCTTTCTTT

J: TRBJ1-3
D: -
size: -
V: TRBV7-9
CDR3: CASSLPLTASSGNTIYF
DNA: TGTGCCAGCAGCTTACCCTTGACAGCTAGCTCTGGAAACACCATATATTTT

J: TRBJ1-2
D: TRBD1
size: -
V: TRBV29-1
CDR3: CSVTRQGILYGYTF
DNA: TGCAGCGTGACTAGACAGGGAATCCTCTATGGCTACACCTTC

J: TRBJ1-2
D: -
size: -
V: TRBV27
CDR3: CASSGRGIYGYTF
DNA: TGTGCCAGTTCCGGGCGGGGGATCTATGGCTACACCTTC

J: TRBJ1-1
D: TRBD1
size: -
V: TRBV19
CDR3: CASRRQGSGTEAFF
DNA: TGTGCCAGTAGGCGACAGGGTTCGGGAACTGAAGCTTTCTTT

J: TRBJ2-7
D: -
size: -
V: TRBV4-1
CDR3: CASSQDTADYEQYF
DNA: TGCGCCAGCAGCCAAGATACGGCAGACTACGAGCAGTACTTC

J: TRBJ1-1
D: TRBD1
size: -
V: TRBV7-2
CDR3: CASRYTGGNTEAFF
DNA: TGTGCCAGCAGGTACACAGGGGGGAACACTGAAGCTTTCTTT

J: TRBJ2-5
D: TRBD2
size: -
V: TRBV2
CDR3: CASSVSGSQETQYF
DNA: TGTGCCAGCAGTGTTAGCGGGTCCCAAGAGACCCAGTACTTC

J: TRBJ2-1
D: TRBD2
size: -
V: TRBV20-1
CDR3: CSAGRGGRKFF
DNA: TGCAGTGCGGGCCGGGGGGGTAGGAAGTTCTTC

J: TRBJ1-5
D: -
size: -
V: TRBV7-6
CDR3: CASSLSVVGNQPQHF
DNA: TGTGCCAGCAGCTTGTCCGTGGTAGGCAATCAGCCCCAGCATTTT

J: TRBJ1-1
D: -
size: -
V: TRBV5-4
CDR3: CASSLAGQPNTEAFF
DNA: TGTGCCAGCAGCTTGGCCGGGCAGCCGAACACTGAAGCTTTCTTT

J: TRBJ2-1
D: TRBD2
size: -
V: TRBV7-2
CDR3: CASSRPGGEQFF
DNA: TGTGCCAGCAGCCGTCCGGGAGGTGAGCAGTTCTTC

J: TRBJ1-3
D: TRBD1
size: -
V: TRBV3-1/TRBV3-2
CDR3: CASSSQGAGNTIYF
DNA: TGTGCCAGCAGTTCACAGGGGGCTGGAAACACCATATATTTT

J: TRBJ1-3
D: -
size: -
V: TRBV4-3
CDR3: CASSQETISGNTIYF
DNA: TGCGCCAGCAGCCAAGAAACTATCTCTGGAAACACCATATATTTT

J: TRBJ2-4
D: TRBD1
size: -
V: TRBV10-3
CDR3: CAISESLDRADKNIQYF
DNA: TGTGCCATCAGTGAGTCGCTCGACAGGGCTGACAAAAACATTCAGTACTTC

J: TRBJ1-2
D: -
size: -
V: TRBV3-1/TRBV3-2
CDR3: CASSQGDGGYTF
DNA: TGTGCCAGCAGCCAAGGCGACGGGGGCTACACCTTC

J: TRBJ1-4
D: -
size: -
V: TRBV6-5
CDR3: CASSPGAGEKLFF
DNA: TGTGCCAGCAGTCCAGGGGCGGGTGAAAAACTGTTTTTT

J: TRBJ1-1
D: TRBD1
size: -
V: TRBV5-1
CDR3: CASYLADRVNTEAFF
DNA: TGCGCCAGCTACCTAGCAGACAGGGTGAACACTGAAGCTTTCTTT

J: TRBJ1-5
D: -
size: -
V: TRBV15
CDR3: CATSTRVHHSNQPQHF
DNA: TGTGCCACCAGCACCAGGGTCCACCATAGCAATCAGCCCCAGCATTTT

J: TRBJ1-1
D: -
size: once
V: TRBV4-2
CDR3: CASSLQRVLVTEAFF
DNA: TGTGCCAGCAGCTTACAAAGGGTATTAGTCACTGAAGCTTTCTTT

J: TRBJ1-5
D: -
size: -
V: TRBV19
CDR3: CASSIGAGGGQPQHF
DNA: TGTGCCAGTAGTATAGGAGCAGGCGGAGGTCAGCCCCAGCATTTT

J: TRBJ1-5
D: -
size: -
V: TRBV6-5
CDR3: CASMGVVSNQPQHF
DNA: TGTGCCAGCATGGGGGTCGTTAGCAATCAGCCCCAGCATTTT

J: TRBJ2-7
D: -
size: -
V: TRBV7-9
CDR3: CASLGQGWRGEQYF
DNA: TGTGCCAGCCTCGGGCAGGGGTGGAGGGGCGAGCAGTACTTC